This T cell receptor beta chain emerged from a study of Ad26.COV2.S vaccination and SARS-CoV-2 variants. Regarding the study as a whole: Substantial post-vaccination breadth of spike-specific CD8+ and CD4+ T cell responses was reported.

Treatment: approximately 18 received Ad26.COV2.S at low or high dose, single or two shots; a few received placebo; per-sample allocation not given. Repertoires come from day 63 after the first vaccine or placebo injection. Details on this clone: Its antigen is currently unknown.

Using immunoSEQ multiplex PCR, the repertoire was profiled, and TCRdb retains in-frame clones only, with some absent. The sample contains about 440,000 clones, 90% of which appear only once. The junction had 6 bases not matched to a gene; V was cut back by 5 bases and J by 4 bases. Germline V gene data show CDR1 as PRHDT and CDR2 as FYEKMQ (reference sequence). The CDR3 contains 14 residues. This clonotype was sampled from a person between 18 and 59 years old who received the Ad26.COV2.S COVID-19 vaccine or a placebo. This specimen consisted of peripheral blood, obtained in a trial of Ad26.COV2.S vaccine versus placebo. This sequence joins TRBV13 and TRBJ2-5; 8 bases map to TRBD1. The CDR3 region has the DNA TGTGCCAGCAGCCTCAGGGGGCGGGGAGAGACCCAGTACTTC. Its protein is CASSLRGRGETQYF.